The present T cell receptor beta chain was sequenced within a study of cytomegalovirus exposure and HLA in healthy donors. In the PCR, 60 Vbeta and 13 Jbeta primers were used. Generated by immunoSEQ multiplex PCR, the TCRdb table keeps only in-frame clones and is missing some. The sample holds about 100,000 clones, 65% to 85% seen once. This clone has only one observation. Germline-derived CDR1 and CDR2 are SGHRS and YFSETQ. The CDR3 runs 14 residues. Trimming removed 5 bases at V and 0 bases at J, with 12 bases between. The genes are TRBV5-1 and TRBJ2-7; no definite D call. This receptor was obtained from a man aged 35 to 55 in good health and CMV-seropositive. The sample comprised PBMCs. CDR3 DNA: TGCGCCAGCAGAGTTACTGGTAGCTCCTACGAGCAGTACTTC. This encodes CASRVTGSSYEQYF.